The rows below give T cell receptor beta chains drawn from one sample of a study of T cells and copy number aberrations in small-cell lung cancer. Clones were read by immunoSEQ multiplex PCR, and TCRdb kept only the in-frame ones, dropping some. Of just under 1,100 clones in the sample, approximately 86% were seen once. Sequencing was carried out using tumor tissue. All receptors derive from a man between 60 and 75 years old with small cell lung cancer. CDR3s include the opening cysteine and the closing phenylalanine or tryptophan. D genes are given only for firm matches. A row's size may be missing; if present it is once, few, many or a size class.

TGTGCCAGCAGCTCCCATGGGACTAGCACAGATACGCAGTATTTT	CASSSHGTSTDTQYF	TRBV7-3	NA	NA	TRBJ2-3
TGCGCCAGCACACACTCTGGAAACACCATATATTTT	CASTHSGNTIYF	TRBV10-2	NA	NA	TRBJ1-3
TGTGCCAGCACGAGGGGGACTAGCGGGAGCGGGAGCACAGATACGCAGTATTTT	CASTRGTSGSGSTDTQYF	TRBV18	TRBD2	NA	TRBJ2-3
TGTGCTAGCAGCTTACTAGCGGGAGGACTAGGTGAGCAGTTCTTC	CASSLLAGGLGEQFF	TRBV7-7	TRBD2	NA	TRBJ2-1
TGTGCCAGCAGCTACCGGGACTACCTCAACAATGAGCAGTTCTTC	CASSYRDYLNNEQFF	TRBV7-8	TRBD2	NA	TRBJ2-1
TGCGCCAGCGGCATCCGGACAGGAGGAGAAGCTTTCTTT	CASGIRTGGEAFF	TRBV5-1	TRBD1	NA	TRBJ1-1
TGCAGTGCTAGGAATAGAGATACGCAGTATTTT	CSARNRDTQYF	TRBV20-1	NA	NA	TRBJ2-3
TGTGCCAGCAGCCTGGGGCAGGGAACGAGTACGCAGTATTTT	CASSLGQGTSTQYF	TRBV11-2	NA	once	TRBJ2-3
TGTGCCTGGAGCGGTAGGGTAATCAGCTCAACGACCACTGAAGCTTTCTTT	CAWSGRVISSTTTEAFF	TRBV30	NA	NA	TRBJ1-1
TGTGCCAGCAGTGGACGGGCAGTTATACGTAATGAGCAGTTCTTC	CASSGRAVIRNEQFF	TRBV7-2	NA	NA	TRBJ2-1
TGTGCCAGTAGTCCGGGAGCTAATGTCGTAGACACCATATATTTT	CASSPGANVVDTIYF	TRBV19	NA	NA	TRBJ1-3
TGTGCCAGCAGCTCAGCGGGGGGGGTCACGGATACGCAGTATTTT	CASSSAGGVTDTQYF	TRBV2	TRBD2	NA	TRBJ2-3
TGTGCCAGCAGACCGGGACTAGCGGGGTCCGGGGAGCTGTTTTTT	CASRPGLAGSGELFF	TRBV7-2	TRBD2	NA	TRBJ2-2
TGTGCTAGTGGTTTAAACGAAGCTTTCTTT	CASGLNEAFF	TRBV12-5	NA	once	TRBJ1-1
TGCAGCCCCGGGACCTATGAGACCCAGTACTTC	CSPGTYETQYF	TRBV29-1	NA	NA	TRBJ2-5
TGTGCCACCCGGGACCCCGGGCGGGCAACTAATGAAAAACTGTTTTTT	CATRDPGRATNEKLFF	TRBV10-3	NA	once	TRBJ1-4
TGTGCCAGCAGCCCCCACTACGAGCAGTACTTC	CASSPHYEQYF	TRBV12-1	NA	NA	TRBJ2-7
TGTGCCAGCAGTTTCGGGACTAGCGGGACCTACAATGAGCAGTTCTTC	CASSFGTSGTYNEQFF	TRBV27	TRBD2	NA	TRBJ2-1
TGTGCCAGCAGCCCCGTTGAGGCGGGGGAGCAGTACTTC	CASSPVEAGEQYF	TRBV2	NA	NA	TRBJ2-7
TGTGCCAGCAGTAGCGGAACAGATACGCAGTATTTT	CASSSGTDTQYF	TRBV2	NA	few	TRBJ2-3
TGTGCCAGCAGTAGCGACAGGGTGAACACCGGGGAGCTGTTTTTT	CASSSDRVNTGELFF	TRBV2	TRBD1	NA	TRBJ2-2
TGCGCCAGCAGCTTGGTCACAGGGGCGGAAAAACTGTTTTTT	CASSLVTGAEKLFF	TRBV5-1	TRBD1	NA	TRBJ1-4
TGTGCCAGCAGTGAGCTTTTGGGATTTGGAAACACCATATATTTT	CASSELLGFGNTIYF	TRBV6-1	NA	NA	TRBJ1-3
TGCAGTGCTAGAGGCACCGTTTGGGAGTATTTT	CSARGTVWEYF	TRBV20-1	NA	NA	TRBJ2-3
TGCGCCAGCAGCCAAGTAGACTCCAACGTCGCGTATGAGCAGTTCTTC	CASSQVDSNVAYEQFF	TRBV4-1	NA	NA	TRBJ2-1
TGTGCCAGCAGTGAAATTGTTGGACAGGGGACTTCCTACGAGCAGTACTTC	CASSEIVGQGTSYEQYF	TRBV2	TRBD1	NA	TRBJ2-7
TGCGCCAGCAGCACAACTAGCGGCACCTACAATGAGCAGTTCTTC	CASSTTSGTYNEQFF	TRBV5-1	TRBD2	NA	TRBJ2-1
TGTGCCAGCAGCCAATTAGCAGGCTCTGGAAACACCATATATTTT	CASSQLAGSGNTIYF	TRBV4-2	NA	NA	TRBJ1-3
TGTGCCAGCAGTTCCCCGACAGGAGACGAGCAGTACTTC	CASSSPTGDEQYF	TRBV6-6	NA	NA	TRBJ2-7
TGTGCCAGCAGCTTAGTTTCAGGGAACACTGAAGCTTTCTTT	CASSLVSGNTEAFF	TRBV7-9	NA	NA	TRBJ1-1
TGTGCCAGCAGCTTAGAAGGTAGAACACGACGCACCGGGGAGCTGTTTTTT	CASSLEGRTRRTGELFF	TRBV7-2	NA	NA	TRBJ2-2
TGTGCCAGCAGCGTAGAGCCCACCGGGGCCCACACAGATACGCAGTATTTT	CASSVEPTGAHTDTQYF	TRBV7-9	NA	NA	TRBJ2-3
TGTGCCATCAGTGAGCTGGAGGGTTACAATGAGCAGTTCTTC	CAISELEGYNEQFF	TRBV10-3	NA	few	TRBJ2-1
TGTGCCAGCAGCTCTTCCAAAGAGACCCAGTACTTC	CASSSSKETQYF	TRBV11-3	NA	NA	TRBJ2-5
TGCGCCAGCAGCTTGGGTGTGGGACAGAGTTTCAATGAGCAGTTCTTC	CASSLGVGQSFNEQFF	TRBV5-1	TRBD1	NA	TRBJ2-1
TGTGCCAGCAGCCCGATGCCTAGCGACAACCCGGGGGGGCAGTTCTTC	CASSPMPSDNPGGQFF	TRBV5-4	TRBD2	NA	TRBJ2-1
TGTGCCAGTAGGATGCGGAGCTCTGGAAACACCATATATTTT	CASRMRSSGNTIYF	TRBV19	NA	NA	TRBJ1-3
TGTGCCAGTAGTATAGTGAGTACCTCTGGGGCCAACGTCCTGACTTTC	CASSIVSTSGANVLTF	TRBV19	NA	NA	TRBJ2-6
TGTGCCAGCAGACTCCCGGGACTAGCTGGTGAGCAGTACTTC	CASRLPGLAGEQYF	TRBV2	TRBD2	NA	TRBJ2-7
TGTGCCAGTAGTACCGGGACTAGCGGACAAACAGATACGCAGTATTTT	CASSTGTSGQTDTQYF	TRBV19	TRBD2	few	TRBJ2-3
TGTGCCAGCAGCAGCACCCGGGGGTATATCACAGATACGCAGTATTTT	CASSSTRGYITDTQYF	TRBV9	NA	once	TRBJ2-3
TGCGCCAGCAGCTTTGAAGCTAACTATGGCTACACCTTC	CASSFEANYGYTF	TRBV5-1	NA	NA	TRBJ1-2
TGTGCCAGCAGCGTAGTTCCTCGCTCTGGAAACACCATATATTTT	CASSVVPRSGNTIYF	TRBV9	NA	few	TRBJ1-3
TGTGCCAGCAGCCCGAAGAACACAGATACGCAGTATTTT	CASSPKNTDTQYF	TRBV6-6	NA	NA	TRBJ2-3
TGCGCCAGCAGTGAGTCGTCCGGAGCGGCCGGGGAGCTGTTTTTT	CASSESSGAAGELFF	TRBV10-1	NA	NA	TRBJ2-2
TGTGCCAGCAGCTATGCTGCCCAGCGGGAGTTTCGATACAATGAGCAGTTCTTC	CASSYAAQREFRYNEQFF	TRBV5-6	TRBD2	NA	TRBJ2-1
TGCGCCAGCAAAGTCAGCCTCACAGATACGCAGTATTTT	CASKVSLTDTQYF	TRBV5-1	NA	NA	TRBJ2-3
TGTGCCAGTAGTACGCCGGGACTAGGAGTGGAGACCCAGTACTTC	CASSTPGLGVETQYF	TRBV19	TRBD2	NA	TRBJ2-5
TGTGCCAGTAGCCCAGGGTATCGCTACGAGCAGTACTTC	CASSPGYRYEQYF	TRBV19	NA	NA	TRBJ2-7
TGTGCCAGTAGTTCACAGGGGATTAGCAATCAGCCCCAGCATTTT	CASSSQGISNQPQHF	TRBV19	TRBD1	once	TRBJ1-5
TGTGCCAGCAGTGAATCGGAAGGGAGAACCGGGGAGCTGTTTTTT	CASSESEGRTGELFF	TRBV25-1	NA	once	TRBJ2-2
TGTGCCAGCAGCCTAGGACCGCCACTTTACACTGAAGCTTTCTTT	CASSLGPPLYTEAFF	TRBV7-8	NA	NA	TRBJ1-1
TGCGCCAGCAGCCAAGGAGGTGGCGCTGTAGGAGATACGCAGTATTTT	CASSQGGGAVGDTQYF	TRBV4-1	NA	NA	TRBJ2-3
TGTGCCAGCAGTGACTCCGGGACCCTAGAGACCCAGTACTTC	CASSDSGTLETQYF	TRBV2	NA	few	TRBJ2-5